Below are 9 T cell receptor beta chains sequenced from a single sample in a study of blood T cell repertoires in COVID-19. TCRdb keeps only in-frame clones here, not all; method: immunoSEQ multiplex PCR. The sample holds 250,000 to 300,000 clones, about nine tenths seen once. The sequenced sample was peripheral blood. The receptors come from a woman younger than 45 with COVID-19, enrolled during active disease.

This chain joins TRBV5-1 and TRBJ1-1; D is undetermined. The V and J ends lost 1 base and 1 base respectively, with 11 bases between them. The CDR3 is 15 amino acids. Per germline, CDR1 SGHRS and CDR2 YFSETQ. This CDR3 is CASSLLGPPNTEAFF. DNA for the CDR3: TGCGCCAGCAGCTTGCTTGGGCCTCCGAACACTGAAGCTTTCTTT.

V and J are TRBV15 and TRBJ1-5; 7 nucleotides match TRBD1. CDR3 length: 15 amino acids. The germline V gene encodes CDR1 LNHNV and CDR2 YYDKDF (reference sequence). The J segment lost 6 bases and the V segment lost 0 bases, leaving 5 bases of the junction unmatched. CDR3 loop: CATSRDQGVSQPQHF. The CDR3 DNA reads TGTGCCACCAGCAGAGATCAGGGGGTCTCTCAGCCCCAGCATTTT.

The CDR3 sequence: CASSFPRATNEKLFF. CDR3 nucleotides: TGTGCCAGCAGTTTCCCAAGAGCAACTAATGAAAAACTGTTTTTT. V gene TRBV28 combines with J gene TRBJ1-4; no clear D gene. The V and J ends lost 3 bases and 0 bases respectively, with 8 bases between them. Per germline, CDR1 MDHEN and CDR2 SYDVKM. This CDR3 has 15 amino acids.

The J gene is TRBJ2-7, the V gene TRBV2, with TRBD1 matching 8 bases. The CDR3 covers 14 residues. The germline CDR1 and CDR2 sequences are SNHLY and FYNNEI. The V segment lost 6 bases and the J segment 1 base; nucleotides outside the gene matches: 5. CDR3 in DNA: TGTGCCAGCAGGACAGGGGACCATTCCTACGAGCAGTACTTC. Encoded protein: CASRTGDHSYEQYF.

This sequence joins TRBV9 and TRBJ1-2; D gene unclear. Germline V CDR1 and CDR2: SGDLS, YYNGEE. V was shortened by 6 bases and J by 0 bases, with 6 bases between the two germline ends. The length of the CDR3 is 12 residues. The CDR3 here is CASMAANYGYTF. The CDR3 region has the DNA TGTGCCAGCATGGCAGCTAACTATGGCTACACCTTC.

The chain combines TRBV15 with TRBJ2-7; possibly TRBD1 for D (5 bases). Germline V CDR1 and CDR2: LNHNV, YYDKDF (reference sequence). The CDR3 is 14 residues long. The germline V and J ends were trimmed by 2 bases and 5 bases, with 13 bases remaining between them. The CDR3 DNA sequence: TGTGCCACCAGCAGACGGCAGGGCTACAACGAGCAGTACTTC. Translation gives CATSRRQGYNEQYF.

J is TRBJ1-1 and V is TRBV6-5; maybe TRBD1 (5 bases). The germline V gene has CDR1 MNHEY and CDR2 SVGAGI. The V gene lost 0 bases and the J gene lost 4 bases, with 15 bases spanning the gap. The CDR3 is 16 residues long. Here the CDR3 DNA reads TGTGCCAGCAGTTACTCGATGCGGGGGGTCGGCACTGAAGCTTTCTTT. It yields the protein CASSYSMRGVGTEAFF.

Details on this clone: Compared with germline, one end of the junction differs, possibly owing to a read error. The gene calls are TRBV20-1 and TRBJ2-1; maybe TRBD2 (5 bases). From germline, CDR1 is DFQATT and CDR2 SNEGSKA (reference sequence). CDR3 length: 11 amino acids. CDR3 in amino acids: CSARGTRLTLF. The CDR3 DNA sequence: TGCAGTGCTAGAGGTACTAGGTTGACCCTCTTC.

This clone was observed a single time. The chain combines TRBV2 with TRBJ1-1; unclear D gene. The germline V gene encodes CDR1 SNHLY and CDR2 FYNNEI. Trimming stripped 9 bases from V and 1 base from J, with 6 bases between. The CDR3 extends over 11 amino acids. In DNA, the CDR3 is TGTGCCAGGGTACAGAACACTGAAGCTTTCTTT. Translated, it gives CARVQNTEAFF.